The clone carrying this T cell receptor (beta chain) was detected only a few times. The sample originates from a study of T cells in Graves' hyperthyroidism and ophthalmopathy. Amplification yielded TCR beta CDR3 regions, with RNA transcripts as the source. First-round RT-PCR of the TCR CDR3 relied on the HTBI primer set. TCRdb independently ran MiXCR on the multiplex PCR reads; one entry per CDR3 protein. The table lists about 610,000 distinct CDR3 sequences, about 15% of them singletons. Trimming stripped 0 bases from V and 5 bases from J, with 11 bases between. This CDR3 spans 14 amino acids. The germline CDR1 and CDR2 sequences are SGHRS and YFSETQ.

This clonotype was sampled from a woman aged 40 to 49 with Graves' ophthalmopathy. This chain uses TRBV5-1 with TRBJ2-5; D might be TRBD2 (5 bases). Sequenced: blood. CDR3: CASSLGPSSETQYF. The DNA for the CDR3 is TGCGCCAGCAGCTTGGGGCCTAGCAGCGAGACCCAGTACTTC.